This T cell receptor beta chain derives from a study of T cell responses to AZD1222 COVID-19 vaccine. In germline, CDR1 is MNHEY, CDR2 SVGEGT. V gave up 5 bases and J gave up 5 bases; unmatched junction bases: 11. The CDR3 loop spans 16 amino acids. Findings and caveats of the study: At study baseline, merely roughly 6 AZD1222 recipients were seropositive.

Here immunoSEQ multiplex PCR was the method, and the copy in TCRdb shows in-frame clones only, minus some. The sample lists 110,000 to 150,000 clones, about nine tenths seen once, with around 3.6% in the top ten. In regard to this clone: Its antigen is unknown.

The gene calls are TRBV6-2 or TRBV6-3 and TRBJ1-2, with 10 positions matching TRBD1. This TCR was sampled from an adult in good health. The material was peripheral blood, obtained on day 0 of AZD1222 vaccination. The CDR3 sequence: CASSHQPGQGLYGYTF. The CDR3 DNA sequence: TGTGCCAGCAGTCACCAGCCGGGACAGGGGTTATATGGCTACACCTTC.